The 19 T cell receptor beta chains listed next were all sequenced from one sample in a study of beta chain features in type 1 diabetes. These receptors' antigens are unknown. General study findings and limits: When Type 1 diabetes patients were examined, their TCRB CDR3s proved moderately but significantly shorter in all four CD4+ subsets.

Expressed TCRB transcripts were sequenced after all isolated RNA was converted to cDNA. Here immunoSEQ multiplex PCR was the method, and the copy in TCRdb shows in-frame clones only, minus some. The table has about 160,000 clones, about 8.3% seen once. Sequenced material: central memory CD4+ T cells from blood. All receptors derive from a young woman with type 1 diabetes.

A few counts support this clone. This chain connects TRBV10-3 to TRBJ2-1; maybe TRBD1 (6 bases). Per the germline V gene, CDR1 is ENHRY and CDR2 is SYGVKD. V was trimmed by 3 bases and J by 5 bases, leaving 11 bases between them. This CDR3 spans 14 amino acids. The CDR3 sequence: CAISDTGRHNEQFF. The CDR3 DNA reads as TGTGCCATCAGTGACACAGGGAGACACAATGAGCAGTTCTTC.

The CDR3 sequence: CASSLGAAGANVLTF. The CDR3 DNA is TGTGCCAGCAGCTTAGGGGCAGCTGGGGCCAACGTCCTGACTTTC. The V and J genes are TRBV7-6 and TRBJ2-6; no clear D. Germline CDR1 reads SGHVS; CDR2 reads FNYEAQ. CDR3 length equals 15 residues. The germline V and J ends were trimmed by 1 base and 2 bases, with 6 bases remaining between them.

The chain is built from TRBV5-1 and TRBJ2-5; TRBD1 agrees at 8 bases. This CDR3 is built from 16 residues. CDR1 SGHRS and CDR2 YFSETQ come from the germline V gene. The V and J ends lost 2 bases and 4 bases, in that order; junction bases with no gene match: 10. The CDR3 region is CASSFGPQGAGETQYF. The CDR3 bases are TGCGCCAGCAGCTTCGGGCCCCAGGGGGCCGGAGAGACCCAGTACTTC.

The CDR3 loop reads CASSLNPPGSTGELFF. For the CDR3, the DNA is TGTGCCAGCAGCTTAAACCCCCCCGGGAGCACCGGGGAGCTGTTTTTT. The chain employs TRBV11-2 and TRBJ2-2; tentative D call: TRBD2 (6 bases). The V gene lost 2 bases and the J gene lost 4 bases, with 14 bases spanning the gap. CDR1 is SGHAT and CDR2 is FQNNGV in the germline V gene. The CDR3 spans 16 residues.

This clone was counted a few times. The rearrangement joins TRBV29-1 to TRBJ1-1; no clear D gene. The CDR3 consists of 14 residues. V lost 4 bases to trimming and J lost 1 base, with 13 bases between them. Germline CDR1 and CDR2: SQVTM and ANQGSEA. Here the CDR3 DNA reads TGCAGCGTTGTCCCCCGCGTTGCGAACACTGAAGCTTTCTTT. Translating gives CSVVPRVANTEAFF.

The rearrangement uses TRBV7-8 and TRBJ1-4; perhaps TRBD1 as D (5 bases). CDR3 length: 15 residues. The germline V gene encodes CDR1 SGHVS and CDR2 FQNEAQ. V was shortened by 5 bases and J by 5 bases, with 15 bases between the two germline ends. Here the CDR3 DNA reads TGTGCCAGCAGCCGCGGGACCTCCAGGAATGAAAAACTGTTTTTT. It is translated as CASSRGTSRNEKLFF.

The chain couples TRBV9 to TRBJ1-2; TRBD1 agrees at 8 bases. The CDR3 loop spans 13 amino acids. Trimming cost V 4 bases and J 6 bases; bases outside gene matches: 5. CDR1 and CDR2 from the germline V gene are SGDLS and YYNGEE. CDR3 loop: CASSQTGGDGYTF. The CDR3 nucleotides read TGTGCCAGCAGCCAAACAGGGGGTGATGGCTACACCTTC.

This clone was seen only a few times. The V call is TRBV19, the J call TRBJ1-4, with D unclear. The CDR3 has 15 amino acids. The germline V and J ends were trimmed by 5 bases and 2 bases, with 12 bases remaining between them. Germline CDR1 reads LNHDA; CDR2 reads SQIVND (reference sequence). This CDR3 is CASSLSSVTNEKLFF. The CDR3 DNA follows: TGTGCCAGTAGTTTATCTTCGGTTACTAATGAAAAACTGTTTTTT.

This chain links TRBV18 with TRBJ2-5; 8 positions agree with TRBD1. The length of the CDR3 is 13 residues. Germline CDR1 reads KGHSH; CDR2 reads LQKENI. The V gene end was trimmed by 10 bases and the J gene end by 2 bases; junction bases not matched to a gene: 6. DNA of the CDR3: TGTGCCACAGGACAGGGCGCGCAAGAGACCCAGTACTTC. Its translation is CATGQGAQETQYF.

The chain is built from TRBV27 and TRBJ1-1, with a tentative D call TRBD1 (6 bases). The CDR3 length is 16 residues. Germline CDR1 and CDR2: MNHEY and SMNVEV (reference sequence). The V end was cut by 5 bases, the J end by 0 bases, with 16 bases between. The CDR3 sequence: CASSRRTVPMNTEAFF. In DNA form, the CDR3 reads TGTGCCAGCAGTCGGCGGACAGTCCCCATGAACACTGAAGCTTTCTTT.

The chain has TRBV10-3 and TRBJ2-7, with 9 bases matching TRBD2. This CDR3 is built from 18 residues. Germline lookup yields CDR1 ENHRY and CDR2 SYGVKD. Trimming at V came to 2 bases and at J to 2 bases, leaving 13 bases not matched to a gene. The CDR3 protein is CAISEPGGGSGSPYEQYF. The CDR3 DNA reads TGTGCCATCAGTGAGCCTGGGGGGGGTAGCGGGAGTCCCTACGAGCAGTACTTC.

The chain uses TRBV6-5 and TRBJ2-3; tentative D call: TRBD1 (6 bases). The CDR3 extends over 14 amino acids. The ends were cut back, 5 bases at V and 4 bases at J, with 13 bases in the middle. Germline V CDR1 and CDR2: MNHEY, SVGAGI. The CDR3 DNA is TGTGCCAGCAGTCAGCTTGAGGGGGCAGATACGCAGTATTTT. Residues: CASSQLEGADTQYF.

The chain is built from TRBV5-4 and TRBJ2-3; 12 bases are a match to TRBD2. The CDR3 is 16 residues long. Germline assignment: CDR1 SGHNT and CDR2 YYREEE (reference sequence). Losses at the gene ends were 0 bases for V and 1 base for J; bases not matched to a gene: 0. Written as DNA, the CDR3 is TGTGCCAGCAGCTTGGGGACTAGCGGGGGCACAGATACGCAGTATTTT. The encoded protein is CASSLGTSGGTDTQYF.

There are a few counts of this clone. V usage is TRBV7-9 and J usage is TRBJ2-1; 9 positions match TRBD2. The CDR3 totals 19 residues. Per germline, CDR1 SEHNR and CDR2 FQNEAQ (reference sequence). Trimming took 4 bases from V and 0 from J; bases not matched to a gene: 13. The DNA for the CDR3 is TGTGCCAGCAGCTCGCCCGGGACTAGCCGATTTAGCTCCTACAATGAGCAGTTCTTC. Residues: CASSSPGTSRFSSYNEQFF.

This clone was seen more than once but under ten times. Sequence at one end of the junction differs from germline and may be a read error. The rearrangement uses TRBV7-7 and TRBJ2-2; TRBD1 aligns across 8 bases. This CDR3 spans 15 amino acids. Germline CDR1 and CDR2: SSHAT and FNYEAQ (reference sequence). The DNA for the CDR3 is TGTGCTAGCAGCTTACGGACAGGGAGGACCGGGGAGCTGTTTTTT. As protein: CASSLRTGRTGELFF. The complete variable domain, with remaining parts taken from reference TRBV7-7 and TRBJ2-2, reads GAGVSQSPRYKVTKRGQDVTLRCDPISSHATLYWYQQALGQGPEFLTYFNYEAQPDKSGLPSDRFSAERPEGSISTLTIQRTEQRDSAMYRCASSLRTGRTGELFFGEGSRLTVL.

This chain links TRBV7-6 with TRBJ2-1; 7 bases align to TRBD2. V shed 5 bases, J shed 9 bases, and the junction held 7 bases outside the gene matches. Germline CDR1 SGHVS, CDR2 FNYEAQ. The CDR3 contains 13 residues. CDR3 nucleotide sequence: TGTGCCAGCAGCCAACCCACTAGCGTTGAGCAGTTCTTC. Translation: CASSQPTSVEQFF.

The genes are TRBV4-1 and TRBJ2-3, with 14 positions matching TRBD2. The germline V gene encodes CDR1 MGHRA and CDR2 YSYEKL. The CDR3 sequence is 18 residues long. The V and J ends lost 3 bases and 2 bases, in that order; junction bases with no gene match: 7. The DNA of the CDR3 is TGCGCCAGCAGCCAGACTGGACTAGCGGGAGGCTCCACAGATACGCAGTATTTT. Its protein product is CASSQTGLAGGSTDTQYF.

This chain joins TRBV28 and TRBJ1-1; the D gene is possibly TRBD1 (5 bases). The V end lost 7 bases, the J end lost 0 bases, and 12 bases lay between the germline ends. The germline V gene has CDR1 MDHEN and CDR2 SYDVKM. CDR3 length: 14 residues. The CDR3 DNA follows: TGTGCCAGCAAGCTAGGGGTATTGAACACTGAAGCTTTCTTT. Amino acids: CASKLGVLNTEAFF.

This clone was counted once. V and J are TRBV5-6 and TRBJ1-6; D perhaps matches TRBD1 (5 bases). The CDR3 runs 15 residues. V was pared by 0 bases and J by 10 bases, with 14 bases between. Germline V gene lookup returns CDR1 SGHDT and CDR2 YYEEEE. The CDR3 sequence is CASSLAGVIGSPLHF. The CDR3 nucleotides are TGTGCCAGCAGCTTGGCGGGGGTGATCGGCTCACCCCTCCACTTT.